Below are 28 T cell receptor beta chains sequenced from a single sample in a study of blood T cell repertoires in COVID-19. Assay: immunoSEQ multiplex PCR; the TCRdb copy retains only in-frame clones and omits some. The sample lists 90,000 to 130,000 clones; nearly 80% were seen once. The sequenced sample consisted of peripheral blood. The source is a woman over 75 with active or convalescent COVID-19.

The chain recombines TRBV5-1 with TRBJ1-2; 11 bases are shared with TRBD1. The CDR3 length is 13 residues. Per germline, CDR1 SGHRS and CDR2 YFSETQ. Trimming took 4 bases from V and 8 from J; bases not matched to a gene: 4. As DNA, the CDR3 is TGCGCCAGCAGCCCGGGACAGGGGGAGGGCTACACCTTC. Residues: CASSPGQGEGYTF.

V is TRBV5-1 and J is TRBJ1-4; D is unresolved. The CDR3 is made up of 14 amino acids. Germline values: CDR1 SGHRS, CDR2 YFSETQ. The germline V and J ends were trimmed by 3 bases and 8 bases, with 14 bases remaining between them. The CDR3 nucleotides are TGCGCCAGCAGCTCCCTGACATTGCCGGAAAAACTGTTTTTT. Protein product: CASSSLTLPEKLFF.

This chain links TRBV6-5 with TRBJ2-7; 10 bases map to TRBD2. The ends lost 6 bases at V and 4 bases at J; junction bases unmatched: 3. CDR3 length equals 13 residues. Germline loops: CDR1 MNHEY, CDR2 SVGAGI. The CDR3: CASRLAGVYEQYF. The CDR3, as DNA: TGTGCCAGCAGGCTAGCGGGAGTGTACGAGCAGTACTTC.

Only one count was recorded for this clone. The chain recombines TRBV11-3 with TRBJ2-3; 7 bases match TRBD1. Germline CDR1 and CDR2: SGHNT and YENEEA. The CDR3 runs to 16 residues. J was trimmed by 3 bases and V by 5 bases; bases with no gene match: 11. Here the CDR3 DNA reads TGTGCCAGCAGCCCCCGACAGGGAAGTATGACAGATACGCAGTATTTT. Protein product: CASSPRQGSMTDTQYF. Full variable domain (outside the CDR3, taken from reference TRBV11-3 and TRBJ2-3): EAGVVQSPRYKIIEKKQPVAFWCNPISGHNTLYWYLQNLGQGPELLIRYENEEAVDDSQLPKDRFSAERLKGVDSTLKIQPAELGDSAVYLCASSPRQGSMTDTQYFGPGTRLTVL.

The chain is built from TRBV2 and TRBJ1-5; no definite D call. V shed 2 bases and J shed 1 base, with 9 bases lying between them. The germline V gene encodes CDR1 SNHLY and CDR2 FYNNEI. The CDR3 is 15 residues long. CDR3 nucleotide sequence: TGTGCCAGCAGTGAACGTGGCCTGAGCAATCAGCCCCAGCATTTT. Translating gives CASSERGLSNQPQHF.

The rearrangement links TRBV18 to TRBJ1-2, with D unclear. Per germline, CDR1 KGHSH and CDR2 LQKENI. The CDR3 runs 13 residues. The germline V and J ends were trimmed by 4 bases and 2 bases, with 8 bases remaining between them. The CDR3, as DNA: TGTGCCAGCTCACAGACGGGAAACTATGGCTACACCTTC. Translation gives CASSQTGNYGYTF.

The CDR3 region is CASRRESSYEQYF. The CDR3 DNA is TGTGCCAGCAGGCGAGAGAGCTCCTACGAGCAGTACTTC. This chain uses TRBV11-2 with TRBJ2-7; no definite D call. CDR1 is SGHAT, CDR2 FQNNGV, per germline. CDR3 length equals 13 residues. V gave up 6 bases and J gave up 0 bases, with 9 bases separating them.

This chain links TRBV29-1 with TRBJ2-1; 8 bases are a match to TRBD1. V was pared by 0 bases and J by 0 bases, with 4 bases of the junction left unmatched. CDR3 length: 16 amino acids. CDR1 is SQVTM, CDR2 ANQGSEA, per germline. CDR3 sequence (DNA): TGCAGCGTTGAAGAGGGAACAGGGGGCTCCTACAATGAGCAGTTCTTC. This translates into CSVEEGTGGSYNEQFF.

The V gene is TRBV2, the J gene TRBJ1-1, with 8 bases fitting TRBD1. This CDR3 region has 15 residues. From germline, CDR1 is SNHLY and CDR2 FYNNEI. The V and J ends lost 4 bases and 4 bases, in that order; junction bases with no gene match: 8. The CDR3 region has the DNA TGTGCCAGCAGTGGAGACAGGGGTGTGTCCACTGAAGCTTTCTTT. The encoded protein is CASSGDRGVSTEAFF.

CDR3 sequence (DNA): TGCAGTGCTGGCAGGAATCGGGGCTACACCTTC. Amino acids: CSAGRNRGYTF. The gene calls are TRBV20-1 and TRBJ1-2; unclear D gene. Germline V gene lookup returns CDR1 DFQATT and CDR2 SNEGSKA (reference sequence). CDR3 length: 11 residues. Deletions cut 5 bases from V and 8 bases from J, with 12 bases between.

The CDR3, as DNA: TGTGCCAGCTCAAAGACTCAGGGTGACACTGAAGCTTTCTTT. It encodes CASSKTQGDTEAFF. The rearrangement links TRBV18 to TRBJ1-1, with a tentative D call TRBD1 (5 bases). This CDR3 spans 14 amino acids. Per the germline V gene, CDR1 is KGHSH and CDR2 is LQKENI. V was cut by 5 bases and J by 3 bases, with 13 bases left in between.

The rearrangement joins TRBV30 to TRBJ1-2, with 9 bases matching TRBD1. This CDR3 region has 16 residues. The germline V gene encodes CDR1 GTSNPN and CDR2 SVGIG (reference sequence). V lost 5 bases, J lost 2 bases, and 12 bases stayed unmatched. The CDR3 DNA reads TGTGCCTGGGGCCGGGACAGGGTTAAGGGGAACTATGGCTACACCTTC. It yields the protein CAWGRDRVKGNYGYTF.

By sample share, this clone is medium-sized. The V gene is TRBV7-9, the J gene TRBJ1-6, with D possibly being TRBD1 (6 bases). CDR3 length: 16 amino acids. In germline, CDR1 is SEHNR, CDR2 FQNEAQ (reference sequence). The ends were cut back, 6 bases at V and 4 bases at J, with 16 bases in the middle. CDR3 coding DNA: TGTGCCAGCAGAGGGGGACGCGGCGGGTATAATTCACCCCTCCACTTT. This encodes CASRGGRGGYNSPLHF.

This clone occurred a few times. This chain links TRBV4-2 with TRBJ1-4, with D maybe TRBD1 (6 bases). Germline values: CDR1 LGHNA, CDR2 YNFKEQ. V dropped 0 bases and J dropped 9 bases, with 17 bases sitting between them. The CDR3 is 16 residues long. The CDR3 spells CASSQDWGQGSQKLFF. CDR3 in DNA: TGTGCCAGCAGCCAAGATTGGGGCCAGGGGAGTCAAAAACTGTTTTTT.

V is TRBV5-5 and J is TRBJ2-7, with 7 bases fitting TRBD2. This CDR3 spans 14 amino acids. CDR1 is SGHKS and CDR2 is YYEKEE in the germline V gene (reference sequence). V lost 0 bases and J lost 4; bases outside the gene matches: 4. The CDR3 loop is CASSLAGRQYEQYF. CDR3 in DNA: TGTGCCAGCAGCTTGGCCGGGAGGCAGTACGAGCAGTACTTC.

This clone showed up just once. The chain couples TRBV19 to TRBJ1-1, with TRBD1 matching over 10 bases. CDR3 length equals 15 residues. The V segment lost 4 bases and the J segment 1 base; nucleotides outside the gene matches: 3. CDR1 is LNHDA and CDR2 is SQIVND in the germline V gene (reference sequence). CDR3: CASSRQGAENTEAFF. CDR3 sequence (DNA): TGTGCCAGTAGTAGACAGGGGGCAGAGAACACTGAAGCTTTCTTT. Full variable domain (outside the CDR3, taken from reference TRBV19 and TRBJ1-1): DGGITQSPKYLFRKEGQNVTLSCEQNLNHDAMYWYRQDPGQGLRLIYYSQIVNDFQKGDIAEGYSVSREKKESFPLTVTSAQKNPTAFYLCASSRQGAENTEAFFGQGTRLTVV.

The J gene is TRBJ2-7, the V gene TRBV5-1, with TRBD2 as a possible D gene (6 bases). The CDR3 covers 16 residues. The V gene's germline CDR1 is SGHRS and CDR2 YFSETQ. V was cut by 4 bases and J by 0 bases, with 17 bases left in between. In DNA form, the CDR3 reads TGCGCCAGCAGCCCCCGGGGTAGCGGACGCTCCTACGAGCAGTACTTC. Its protein product is CASSPRGSGRSYEQYF.

The V call is TRBV28, the J call TRBJ2-7; D not certain. Per the germline V gene, CDR1 is MDHEN and CDR2 is SYDVKM. The length of the CDR3 is 13 residues. V was shortened by 6 bases and J by 3 bases, with 12 bases between the two germline ends. The CDR3, as DNA: TGTGCCAGCAGCTACCCCCAAGACTACGAGCAGTACTTC. This sequence encodes CASSYPQDYEQYF. Full variable domain (missing parts from reference TRBV28 and TRBJ2-7): DVKVTQSSRYLVKRTGEKVFLECVQDMDHENMFWYRQDPGLGLRLIYFSYDVKMKEKGDIPEGYSVSREKKERFSLILESASTNQTSMYLCASSYPQDYEQYFGPGTRLTVT.

The gene calls are TRBV19 and TRBJ2-7; 7 bases align to TRBD2. The germline V gene has CDR1 LNHDA and CDR2 SQIVND (reference sequence). V was clipped by 3 bases and J by 7 bases; unmatched bases: 21. CDR3 length: 18 residues. CDR3: CASSMGRAGWQKEGEQYF. The CDR3 DNA follows: TGTGCCAGTAGTATGGGGCGAGCGGGATGGCAAAAGGAGGGGGAGCAGTACTTC.

This clone showed up just once. CDR3 in amino acids: CATGPGQNSNQPQHF. The CDR3 DNA sequence: TGTGCCACCGGGCCGGGACAAAATAGCAATCAGCCCCAGCATTTT. The chain couples TRBV10-3 to TRBJ1-5, with D maybe TRBD1 (6 bases). Germline V CDR1 and CDR2: ENHRY, SYGVKD. V was cut by 10 bases and J by 0 bases, with 16 bases left in between. The CDR3 has 15 amino acids.

The chain joins TRBV6-2 or TRBV6-3 to TRBJ2-5; TRBD2 matches 7 bases. V was clipped by 0 bases and J by 3 bases; unmatched bases: 13. The CDR3 spans 18 residues. Germline lookup yields CDR1 MNHEY and CDR2 SVGEGT. This CDR3 is CASSYSALLTSGKETQYF. CDR3 DNA sequence: TGTGCCAGCAGTTACTCGGCATTACTCACGAGCGGGAAAGAGACCCAGTACTTC.

V is TRBV9 and J is TRBJ2-1, with 10 nucleotides matching TRBD2. J gave up 4 bases and V 2 bases, and 3 bases lay outside the gene matches. The germline V gene has CDR1 SGDLS and CDR2 YYNGEE. There are 15 residues in the CDR3. CDR3 residues: CASSVGLAPYNEQFF. The CDR3 nucleotides are TGTGCCAGCAGCGTGGGACTAGCGCCTTACAATGAGCAGTTCTTC.

This clone was detected only a few times. The chain has TRBV3-1 (or the pseudogene TRBV3-2) and TRBJ1-2; D possibly corresponds to TRBD1 (5 bases). Trimming removed 1 base from V and 2 bases from J, with 11 bases in between. Per the germline V gene, CDR1 is LGHDT and CDR2 is YNNKEL (reference sequence). The CDR3 is 15 residues long. The CDR3 sequence is CASSQGDRRNYGYTF. The DNA for the CDR3 is TGTGCCAGCAGCCAAGGAGACAGAAGAAACTATGGCTACACCTTC.

V gene TRBV9 combines with J gene TRBJ2-7; 9 bases line up with TRBD1. Germline V gene sequence: CDR1 SGDLS, CDR2 YYNGEE. V gave up 0 bases and J gave up 4 bases; unmatched junction bases: 2. This CDR3 comprises 14 residues. For the CDR3, the DNA is TGTGCCAGCAGCGTAGGGACAGGGGTTTACGAGCAGTACTTC. It is translated as CASSVGTGVYEQYF.

The rearrangement joins TRBV9 to TRBJ1-2; the D is unclear. The CDR3 covers 15 residues. V lost 3 bases to trimming and J lost 7 bases, with 19 bases between them. The germline V gene has CDR1 SGDLS and CDR2 YYNGEE. This CDR3 reads CASSAFGLGVSGYTF. The CDR3 DNA sequence: TGTGCCAGCAGCGCCTTCGGGTTGGGTGTCAGTGGCTACACCTTC. Supplemented by reference TRBV9 and TRBJ1-2, the full variable domain reads DSGVTQTPKHLITATGQRVTLRCSPRSGDLSVYWYQQSLDQGLQFLIQYYNGEERAKGNILERFSAQQFPDLHSELNLSSLELGDSALYFCASSAFGLGVSGYTFGSGTRLTVV.

The chain joins TRBV6-2 or TRBV6-3 to TRBJ2-7; D is ambiguous. Germline V gene lookup returns CDR1 MNHEY and CDR2 SVGEGT. The CDR3 consists of 15 residues. Trimming removed 5 bases from V and 2 bases from J, with 16 bases in between. CDR3: CASSRFVATPYEQYF. CDR3 DNA sequence: TGTGCCAGCAGTAGGTTCGTAGCTACACCCTACGAGCAGTACTTC.

V gene TRBV19 combines with J gene TRBJ1-5; 10 nucleotides agree with TRBD1. Germline V CDR1 and CDR2: LNHDA, SQIVND (reference sequence). The junction had 8 bases not matched to a gene; V was cut back by 3 bases and J by 6 bases. This CDR3 comprises 16 residues. The CDR3: CASSMSSGTGAQPQHF. CDR3 DNA: TGTGCCAGTAGTATGTCTTCTGGGACAGGGGCTCAGCCCCAGCATTTT.

The chain couples TRBV30 to TRBJ2-7, with 11 bases aligning to TRBD1. In germline, CDR1 is GTSNPN, CDR2 SVGIG (reference sequence). The ends lost 0 bases at V and 5 bases at J; junction bases unmatched: 12. The CDR3 runs 17 residues. CDR3 DNA: TGTGCCTGGAGTGTTAAGGTTTGGACAGGGGGCTCGAACGAGCAGTACTTC. It specifies CAWSVKVWTGGSNEQYF.